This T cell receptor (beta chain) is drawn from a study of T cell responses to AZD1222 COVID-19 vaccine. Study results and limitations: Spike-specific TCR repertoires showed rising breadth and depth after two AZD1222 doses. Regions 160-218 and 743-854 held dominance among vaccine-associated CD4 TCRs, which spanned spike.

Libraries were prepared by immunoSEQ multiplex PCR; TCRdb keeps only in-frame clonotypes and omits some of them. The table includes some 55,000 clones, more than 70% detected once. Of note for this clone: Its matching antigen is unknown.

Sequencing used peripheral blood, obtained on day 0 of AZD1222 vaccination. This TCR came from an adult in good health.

CDR3 bases: TGTGCCAGCAGCCAAGATTATACGGGACTAGCGTCTGACATTCAGTACTTC. It specifies CASSQDYTGLASDIQYF. The chain has TRBV4-2 and TRBJ2-4; 10 positions agree with TRBD2. The ends lost 0 bases at V and 8 bases at J; junction bases unmatched: 10. The CDR3 length is 17 residues. Germline-derived CDR1 and CDR2 are LGHNA and YNFKEQ.